These 2 T cell receptor beta chains originate from one sample sequenced in a study of cytomegalovirus exposure and HLA in healthy donors. In the PCR, 60 Vbeta and 13 Jbeta primers were used. The method was immunoSEQ multiplex PCR; TCRdb's version includes in-frame clones alone and lacks a portion of them. The table records about 140,000 clones, more than 60% of them present only once. Material for sequencing was PBMCs. The receptors were gathered from a man aged 18 to 35 in good health and CMV-seropositive.

This chain links TRBV29-1 with TRBJ2-7; 14 nucleotides line up with TRBD2. The CDR3 extends over 14 amino acids. Germline CDR1 SQVTM, CDR2 ANQGSEA. V shed 6 bases and J 2 bases; nucleotides not matched to a gene: 3. Here the CDR3 reads CSVQTSGRAYEQYF. The CDR3 DNA follows: TGCAGCGTCCAGACTAGCGGGAGGGCCTACGAGCAGTACTTC.

This rearrangement joins TRBV11-2 to TRBJ2-7; D may be TRBD2 (5 bases). This CDR3 comprises 14 residues. V lost 0 bases and J lost 7, with 13 bases in between. CDR1 is SGHAT, CDR2 FQNNGV, per germline. The CDR3 here is CASSLDLIANEQYF. CDR3 nucleotides: TGTGCCAGCAGCTTAGACCTAATAGCGAATGAGCAGTACTTC.